The TCR beta chain under discussion was sequenced for a study of regulatory T cells in long-lasting Graves disease. J lost 5 bases, V lost 3 bases, and 9 bases had no gene match. The germline CDR1 and CDR2 sequences are KGHDR and SFDVKD. The CDR3 extends over 17 amino acids. Specified time point: newly diagnosed GD, antithyroid drugs for less than 3 months. RNA isolated from PBMCs was used to make the TCR library. Building the TCR beta libraries relied on iRepertoire HTBI primers, and CDR3 regions underwent Arm-PCR. TCRdb re-called the multiplex PCR reads with MiXCR, one entry per CDR3 protein. Of hundreds of thousands of distinct CDR3 sequences in the sample, 15% to 20% are singletons; the top ten hold about 18%. The same data also went into a second study, on T cells in Graves' hyperthyroidism and ophthalmopathy.

The material sequenced was peripheral blood mononuclear cells (PBMCs), taken at new diagnosis, from a patient treated with antithyroid drugs. The clonotype was recovered from a woman aged 25-40 years with Graves disease. This chain joins TRBV24-1 and TRBJ2-1, with 10 positions matching TRBD1. CDR3 amino acids: CATSDAPGQGTNNEQFF. CDR3 sequence (DNA): TGTGCCACCAGTGATGCACCGGGACAGGGGACGAACAATGAGCAGTTCTTC.